The present T cell receptor beta chain was sequenced within a study of Ad26.COV2.S vaccination and SARS-CoV-2 variants. This CDR3 is 19 amino acids long. The V and J ends lost 4 bases and 3 bases, in that order; junction bases with no gene match: 17. Germline CDR1 is MNHEY and CDR2 is SMNVEV (reference sequence). General study points: Comparability of non-spike TCR breadth was observed across vaccine and placebo recipients.

The table came from immunoSEQ multiplex PCR; TCRdb's copy has only in-frame clones and leaves some out. This sample has 510,000 or so clones, with roughly 85% found just once. Worth noting for this clone: Antigen specificity is unknown.

Treatment reported: approximately 18 received Ad26.COV2.S at low or high dose, single or two shots; 5 received placebo; per-sample allocation not given. The samples were gathered on day 63 after the first injection of vaccine or placebo. This rearrangement joins TRBV27 to TRBJ2-7; 11 bases agree with TRBD1. The origin of this receptor is a person between 18 and 65 years old who received the Ad26.COV2.S COVID-19 vaccine or a placebo. The source was peripheral blood, collected in a trial of Ad26.COV2.S vaccine versus placebo. The CDR3, as DNA: TGTGCCAGCAGTTCTTTCTTTGGGAGGACAGGGGGCTTTATCTACGAGCAGTACTTC. This gives the protein CASSSFFGRTGGFIYEQYF.